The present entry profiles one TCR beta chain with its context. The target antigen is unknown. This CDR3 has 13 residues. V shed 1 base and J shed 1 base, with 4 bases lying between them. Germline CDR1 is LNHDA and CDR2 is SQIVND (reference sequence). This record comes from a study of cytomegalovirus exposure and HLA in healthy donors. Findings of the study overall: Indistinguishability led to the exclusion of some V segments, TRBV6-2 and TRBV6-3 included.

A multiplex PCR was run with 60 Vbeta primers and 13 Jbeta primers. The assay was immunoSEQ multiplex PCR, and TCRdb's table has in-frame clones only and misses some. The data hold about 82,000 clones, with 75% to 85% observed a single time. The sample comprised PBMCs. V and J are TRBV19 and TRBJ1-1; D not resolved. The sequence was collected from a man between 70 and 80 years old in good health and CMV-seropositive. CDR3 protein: CASSIGGNTEAFF. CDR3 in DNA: TGTGCCAGTAGTATAGGAGGGAACACTGAAGCTTTCTTT.